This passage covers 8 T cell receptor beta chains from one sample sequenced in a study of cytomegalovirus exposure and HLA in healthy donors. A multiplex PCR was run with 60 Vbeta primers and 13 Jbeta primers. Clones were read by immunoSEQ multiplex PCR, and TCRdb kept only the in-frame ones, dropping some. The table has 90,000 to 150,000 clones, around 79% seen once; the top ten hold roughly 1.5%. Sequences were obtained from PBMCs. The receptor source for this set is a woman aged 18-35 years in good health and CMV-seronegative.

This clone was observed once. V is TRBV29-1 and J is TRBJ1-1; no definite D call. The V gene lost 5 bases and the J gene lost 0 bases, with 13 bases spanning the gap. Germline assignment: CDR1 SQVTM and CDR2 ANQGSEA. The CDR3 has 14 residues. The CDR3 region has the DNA TGCAGCGTTTATCACTACGGGATGAACACTGAAGCTTTCTTT. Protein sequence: CSVYHYGMNTEAFF.

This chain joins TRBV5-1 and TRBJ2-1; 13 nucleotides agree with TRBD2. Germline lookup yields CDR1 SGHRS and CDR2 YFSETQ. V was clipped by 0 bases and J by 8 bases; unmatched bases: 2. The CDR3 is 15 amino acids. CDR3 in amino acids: CASSLDGLAGDEQFF. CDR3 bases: TGCGCCAGCAGCTTGGACGGACTAGCGGGGGATGAGCAGTTCTTC.

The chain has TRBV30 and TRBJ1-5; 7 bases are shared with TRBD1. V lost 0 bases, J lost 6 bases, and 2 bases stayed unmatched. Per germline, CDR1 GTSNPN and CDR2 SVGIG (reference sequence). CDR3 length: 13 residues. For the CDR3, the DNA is TGTGCCTGGAGTGTAGAGGGGGCTCAGCCCCAGCATTTT. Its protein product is CAWSVEGAQPQHF.

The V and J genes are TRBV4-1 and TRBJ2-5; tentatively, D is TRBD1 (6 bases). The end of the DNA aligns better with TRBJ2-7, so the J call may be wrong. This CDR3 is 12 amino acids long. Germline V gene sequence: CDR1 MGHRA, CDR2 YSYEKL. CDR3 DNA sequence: TGCGCCAGCAGCGGACAGACTTACGAGCAGTACTTC. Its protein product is CASSGQTYEQYF.

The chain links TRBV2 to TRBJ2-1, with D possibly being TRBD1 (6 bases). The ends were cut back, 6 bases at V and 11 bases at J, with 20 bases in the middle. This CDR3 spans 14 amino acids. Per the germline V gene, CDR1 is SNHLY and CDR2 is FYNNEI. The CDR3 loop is CASRDPRGDLKQFF. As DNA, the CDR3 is TGTGCCAGCAGGGACCCCAGGGGAGACCTAAAGCAGTTCTTC.

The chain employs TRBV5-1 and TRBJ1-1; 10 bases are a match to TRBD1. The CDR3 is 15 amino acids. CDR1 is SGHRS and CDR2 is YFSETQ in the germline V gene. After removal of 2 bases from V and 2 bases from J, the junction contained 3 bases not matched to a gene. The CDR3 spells CASSFLTGGNTEAFF. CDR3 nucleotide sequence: TGCGCCAGCAGCTTCCTGACAGGGGGCAACACTGAAGCTTTCTTT. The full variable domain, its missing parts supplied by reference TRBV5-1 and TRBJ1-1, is KAGVTQTPRYLIKTRGQQVTLSCSPISGHRSVSWYQQTPGQGLQFLFEYFSETQRNKGNFPGRFSGRQFSNSRSEMNVSTLELGDSALYLCASSFLTGGNTEAFFGQGTRLTVV.

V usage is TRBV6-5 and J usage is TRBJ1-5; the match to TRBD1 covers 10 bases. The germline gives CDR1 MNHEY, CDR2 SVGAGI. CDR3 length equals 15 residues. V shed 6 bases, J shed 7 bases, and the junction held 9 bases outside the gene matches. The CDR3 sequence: CASSPGTGVRQPQHF. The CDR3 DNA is TGTGCCAGCAGCCCCGGGACAGGGGTTAGGCAGCCCCAGCATTTT.

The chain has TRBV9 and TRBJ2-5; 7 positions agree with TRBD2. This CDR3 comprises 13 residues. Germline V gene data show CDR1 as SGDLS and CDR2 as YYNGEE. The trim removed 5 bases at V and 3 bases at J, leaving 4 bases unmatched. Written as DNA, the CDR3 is TGTGCCAGCAGACCTAGCGGCGAAGAGACCCAGTACTTC. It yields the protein CASRPSGEETQYF.